These T cell receptor beta chains were read from a single sample in a study of cytomegalovirus exposure and HLA in healthy donors. Assay used: immunoSEQ multiplex PCR; TCRdb lists only in-frame clones, some missing. The sample lists under 120,000 clones, 60% to 85% occurring once. The sequencing input was PBMCs. The source is a female donor in good health and CMV-seropositive. Both conserved end residues are part of each CDR3. D genes are given only for firm matches. Rows give clone size only sometimes, using once, few, many, or a class for an expanded clone.

>once|TRBJ1-5|.|13|TRBV27
TGTGCCAGCAGTGCGAGCAGGGGTCAGCCCCAGCATTTT
CASSASRGQPQHF
>.|TRBJ2-3|TRBD2|16|TRBV28
TGTGCCAGCGCAAGCCCGGGGACTATTTTCTCGGATACGCAGTATTTT
CASASPGTIFSDTQYF
>.|TRBJ2-1|TRBD2|17|TRBV5-1
TGCGCCAGCAGCGCAGGACTAGCGGGAGGGCCAATCAATGGGCAGTTCTTC
CASSAGLAGGPINGQFF
>.|TRBJ1-1|.|13|TRBV19
TGTGCCAGTAGTCCTCAGGTTAACACTGAAGCTTTCTTT
CASSPQVNTEAFF
>few|TRBJ2-7|TRBD2|15|TRBV5-6
TGTGCCAGCAGCTCCTGGACTAGCGCAGCCTACGAGCAGTACTTC
CASSSWTSAAYEQYF
>.|TRBJ1-4|TRBD1|15|TRBV19
TGTGCCAGTAGTAAGGACAGGAGTAATAATGAAAAACTGTTTTTT
CASSKDRSNNEKLFF
>.|TRBJ1-6|TRBD1|14|TRBV6-1
TGTGCCAGCAGAGAAAACAGGGGTCGCTCACCCCTCCACTTT
CASRENRGRSPLHF
>.|TRBJ2-3|TRBD2|17|TRBV2
TGTGCCAGCAGTGAAACTGGGCTAGCGGGAGTCACAGATACGCAGTATTTT
CASSETGLAGVTDTQYF
>.|TRBJ1-3|.|16|TRBV7-8
TGTGCCAGCAGCTTAGGAGGTCAGTGGACTGGAAACACCATATATTTT
CASSLGGQWTGNTIYF
>.|TRBJ2-1|TRBD1|15|TRBV6-5
TGTGCCACCTCCCCGAGACAGGGTTGGTACAATGAGCAGTTCTTC
CATSPRQGWYNEQFF
>.|TRBJ2-7|.|14|TRBV7-8
TGTGCCAGCAGCCAATCCACAATCTCCTACGAGCAGTACTTC
CASSQSTISYEQYF
>.|TRBJ1-1|TRBD1|14|TRBV2
TGTGCCAGCAGTGGACAGGGGGCTGGCACTGAAGCTTTCTTT
CASSGQGAGTEAFF
>.|TRBJ1-5|.|13|TRBV6-6
TGTGCCAGCAACGGGGTTAGCAATCAGCCCCAGCATTTT
CASNGVSNQPQHF
>.|TRBJ2-5|TRBD1|15|TRBV5-1
TGCGCCAGCAGCCGTGGGGAGACAGGGGAAGAGACCCAGTACTTC
CASSRGETGEETQYF
>.|TRBJ2-1|.|14|TRBV5-4
TGTGCCAGCAGGGAGGGAAGCTCCTACAATGAGCAGTTCTTC
CASREGSSYNEQFF
>.|TRBJ1-4|.|15|TRBV7-2
TGTGCCAGCAGCGTGCGACAACCCCCGGGAGAAAAACTGTTTTTT
CASSVRQPPGEKLFF
>few|TRBJ1-3|.|14|TRBV10-3
TGTGCCACAGCACCGGAAGGGGCAGGAAACACCATATATTTT
CATAPEGAGNTIYF
>.|TRBJ1-4|TRBD1|18|TRBV19
TGTGCCAGTAGTATAGTCCTGACAGGGGGAGCAACTAATGAAAAACTGTTTTTT
CASSIVLTGGATNEKLFF
>.|TRBJ2-5|TRBD2|16|TRBV30
TGTGCCTCCACCCCGGGGACTAGCTGGGCCAGCGAGACCCAGTACTTC
CASTPGTSWASETQYF
>.|TRBJ2-6|.|16|TRBV6-5
TGTGCCAGCAGTTACTCACGGACAGCAGGGGCCAACGTCCTGACTTTC
CASSYSRTAGANVLTF
>.|TRBJ1-3|.|14|TRBV5-8
TGTGCCAGCAGCGGTCGTACGCGAGGAAACACCATATATTTT
CASSGRTRGNTIYF
>few|TRBJ1-2|.|13|TRBV30
TGTGCCTGGAGTGTCGGGGGGGACTATGGCTACACCTTC
CAWSVGGDYGYTF
>.|TRBJ1-1|.|13|TRBV29-1
TGCAGCGTTTACCTGACACCAGACACTGAAGCTTTCTTT
CSVYLTPDTEAFF
>.|TRBJ1-3|.|16|TRBV4-2
TGTGCCAGCAGCCCCGGGTCCAGGGGCTCTGGAAACACCATATATTTT
CASSPGSRGSGNTIYF
>.|TRBJ1-1|.|13|TRBV6-5
TGTGCCAGCAGTTACTGGAGGGGCACTGAAGCTTTCTTT
CASSYWRGTEAFF
>.|TRBJ2-2|.|14|TRBV30
TGTGCCTGGAGTCGGGCGGCGGGGACCGGGGAGCTGTTTTTT
CAWSRAAGTGELFF
>.|TRBJ2-2|.|13|TRBV2
TGTGCCAGCAGGAGGGAGAACACCGGGGAGCTGTTTTTT
CASRRENTGELFF
>.|TRBJ1-2|TRBD1|16|TRBV7-2
TGTGCCAGCAGCGCTCAGACCTCAGGGGGAAACTATGGCTACACCTTC
CASSAQTSGGNYGYTF
>.|TRBJ2-2|TRBD2|15|TRBV28
TGTGCCAGCAGGCCAAGCGGGAGGAGCGCCGGGGAGCTGTTTTTT
CASRPSGRSAGELFF
>.|TRBJ2-3|TRBD1|17|TRBV9
TGTGCCAGCAGCCCCACCCAACCGGGACAGGGGACAGATACGCAGTATTTT
CASSPTQPGQGTDTQYF
>medium-sized|TRBJ2-5|TRBD2|16|TRBV7-8
TGTGCCAGCAGCTCCCCGACTAGCGGAGGCCAGGAGACCCAGTACTTC
CASSSPTSGGQETQYF
>.|TRBJ2-3|TRBD2|15|TRBV7-3
TGTGCCAGCAGCTTAACCGGGACTACCACAGATACGCAGTATTTT
CASSLTGTTTDTQYF
>few|TRBJ1-5|TRBD1|15|TRBV6-5
TGTGCCAGCAGCCCTGGACAGGTTAGCAATCAGCCCCAGCATTTT
CASSPGQVSNQPQHF
>.|TRBJ1-1|.|15|TRBV5-4
TGTGCCAGCAGCTACTATGTTAGAGCGAACACTGAAGCTTTCTTT
CASSYYVRANTEAFF
>.|TRBJ2-1|TRBD2|12|TRBV6-5
TGTGCCAGCAGGGGACTAGCCTATGAGCAGTTCTTC
CASRGLAYEQFF
>.|TRBJ2-2|.|12|TRBV5-1
TGCGCCAGCAGCCTAGGGGCCGGGGAGCTGTTTTTT
CASSLGAGELFF
>once|TRBJ2-1|TRBD2|15|TRBV5-4
TGTGCCAGCAGCCCGGAGCGGGGGATTTACAATGAGCAGTTCTTC
CASSPERGIYNEQFF
>.|TRBJ1-1|.|12|TRBV28
TGTGCCAGCAGTTTATTACGCGGGGAAGCTTTCTTT
CASSLLRGEAFF
>few|TRBJ1-5|TRBD1|18|TRBV7-2
TGTGCCAGCAGACCTTTCCAGGGGGGAGAAAGTGGCAATCAGCCCCAGCATTTT
CASRPFQGGESGNQPQHF
>.|TRBJ1-3|.|15|TRBV2
TGTGCCAGCAGTGAAGGCGGGATCTCTGGAAACACCATATATTTT
CASSEGGISGNTIYF
>.|TRBJ2-1|TRBD2|15|TRBV19
TGTGCCAGTAGTATAGCTAGCGGGGTCCCGAATGAGCAGTTCTTC
CASSIASGVPNEQFF
>.|TRBJ2-1|.|16|TRBV5-8
TGTGCCAGCACCCACCCGTCCGGGGGATCCTACAATGAGCAGTTCTTC
CASTHPSGGSYNEQFF
>.|TRBJ2-2|.|14|TRBV11-1
TGTGCCAGCAGCCTCGGTCGGAACACCGGGGAGCTGTTTTTT
CASSLGRNTGELFF
>.|TRBJ2-6|.|15|TRBV2
TGTGCCAGCAGGGCGCAGGGGTCCGGGGCCAACGTCCTGACTTTC
CASRAQGSGANVLTF
>.|TRBJ2-5|TRBD1|15|TRBV5-4
TGTGCCAGCAGCTTGGAGGACAGGCGGGAAGAGACCCAGTACTTC
CASSLEDRREETQYF